This entry describes one TCR beta chain. No antigen is known for it. This record belongs to a study of OX40 agonist ivuxolimab in advanced cancers. Study summary: The dose-escalation cohort had hepatocellular carcinoma, melanoma, renal cell or head and neck cancer. Participants averaged approximately 65 years of age (range roughly 23 to 90) and were 82.7% male. Study-wide findings and caveats: At 0.1 to 3.0 mg/kg and by week 6, CD4+ and CD8+ T cells in the blood had expanded clonally. The study found that CD8+ T cells averaged more expanded clones than CD4+.

Trimming left V 4 bases short and J 2 bases short, with 16 bases between. Germline loops: CDR1 MGHRA, CDR2 YSYEKL. The CDR3 totals 16 residues. Measured with immunoSEQ multiplex PCR; TCRdb has only the in-frame clones, and not every one. The sample includes tens of thousands of clones, 80% to 90% seen only once; the top ten take less than 55%. This clonotype was sampled from an adult with an advanced solid tumor such as melanoma, head and neck, liver or kidney cancer. Specimen: CD4+ or CD8+ T cells sorted from blood, collected in a trial of the OX40 agonist ivuxolimab. This rearrangement joins TRBV4-1 to TRBJ2-3; D may be TRBD1 (5 bases). The DNA of the CDR3 is TGCGCCAGCAGCCCCCCCAGTGGGGCTATCACAGATACGCAGTATTTT. It codes for CASSPPSGAITDTQYF.